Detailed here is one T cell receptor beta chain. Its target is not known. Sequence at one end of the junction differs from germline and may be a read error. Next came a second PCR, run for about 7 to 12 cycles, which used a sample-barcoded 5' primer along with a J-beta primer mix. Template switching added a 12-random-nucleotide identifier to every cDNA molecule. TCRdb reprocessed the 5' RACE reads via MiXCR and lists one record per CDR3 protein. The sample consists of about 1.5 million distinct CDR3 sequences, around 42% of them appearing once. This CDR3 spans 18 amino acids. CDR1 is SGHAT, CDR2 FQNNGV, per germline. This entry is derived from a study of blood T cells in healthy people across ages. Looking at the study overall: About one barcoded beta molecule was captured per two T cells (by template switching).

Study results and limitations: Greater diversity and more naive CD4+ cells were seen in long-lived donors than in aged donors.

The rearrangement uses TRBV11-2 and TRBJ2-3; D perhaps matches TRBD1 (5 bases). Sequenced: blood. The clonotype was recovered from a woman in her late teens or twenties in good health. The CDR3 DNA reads TGCGCCAGCAGCTTAGAAGGGGTATGGGGCCATACCGGGGATACGCAGTATTTT. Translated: CASSLEGVWGHTGDTQYF.